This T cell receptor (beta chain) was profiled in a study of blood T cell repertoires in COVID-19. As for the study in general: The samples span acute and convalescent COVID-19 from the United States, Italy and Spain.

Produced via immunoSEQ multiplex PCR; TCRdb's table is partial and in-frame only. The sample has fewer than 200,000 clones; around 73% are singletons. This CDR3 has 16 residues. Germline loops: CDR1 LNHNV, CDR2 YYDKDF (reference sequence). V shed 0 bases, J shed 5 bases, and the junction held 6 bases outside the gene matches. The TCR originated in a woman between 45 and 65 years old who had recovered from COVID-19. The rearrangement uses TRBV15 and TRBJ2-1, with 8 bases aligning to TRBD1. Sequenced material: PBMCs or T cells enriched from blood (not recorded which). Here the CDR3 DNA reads TGTGCCACCAGCAGAGAAAAAGCGACAGGGGACAATGAGCAGTTCTTC. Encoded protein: CATSREKATGDNEQFF.